The 22 T cell receptor beta chains listed next were all sequenced from one sample in a study of cytomegalovirus exposure and HLA in healthy donors. The PCR ran on 60 Vbeta and 13 Jbeta primers. Measured with immunoSEQ multiplex PCR; TCRdb has only the in-frame clones, and not every one. This sample's clone table lists 130,000 or so clones. Sequences were obtained from PBMCs. All receptors derive from a man aged 18 to 30 in good health and CMV-seronegative.

The rearrangement uses TRBV29-1 and TRBJ1-2; D possibly corresponds to TRBD1 (6 bases). Trimming removed 4 bases from V and 5 bases from J, with 8 bases in between. The length of the CDR3 is 11 residues. Germline CDR1 reads SQVTM; CDR2 reads ANQGSEA. This CDR3 reads CSVATGYGYTF. The CDR3 region has the DNA TGCAGCGTTGCCACAGGGTATGGCTACACCTTC. The complete variable domain, with remaining parts taken from reference TRBV29-1 and TRBJ1-2, reads SAVISQKPSRDICQRGTSLTIQCQVDSQVTMMFWYRQQPGQSLTLIATANQGSEATYESGFVIDKFPISRPNLTFSTLTVSNMSPEDSSIYLCSVATGYGYTFGSGTRLTVV.

In DNA form, the CDR3 reads TGTGCCAGCAGCCTGCTTAGAGCGGGGGCAACAGATACGCAGTATTTT. It codes for CASSLLRAGATDTQYF. V is TRBV27 and J is TRBJ2-3, with 8 nucleotides matching TRBD2. The V segment lost 6 bases and the J segment 3 bases; nucleotides outside the gene matches: 11. The length of the CDR3 is 16 residues. The germline gives CDR1 MNHEY, CDR2 SMNVEV (reference sequence).

The chain couples TRBV25-1 to TRBJ2-7; TRBD2 is a possible D gene (6 bases). This CDR3 is 15 amino acids long. Trimming stripped 5 bases from V and 5 bases from J, with 19 bases between. Germline CDR1 MGHDK, CDR2 SYGVNS. The CDR3 region has the DNA TGTGCCAGCAGTTTTACGGGGGAGCGCTTTAACGAGCAGTACTTC. Its translation: CASSFTGERFNEQYF.

This chain links TRBV5-6 with TRBJ1-6; D ambiguous. This CDR3 is built from 12 residues. V was shortened by 4 bases and J by 8 bases, with 7 bases between the two germline ends. Germline V lookup: CDR1 SGHDT, CDR2 YYEEEE. CDR3 amino acids: CASSTTDSPLHF. The DNA of the CDR3 is TGTGCCAGCAGCACCACGGATTCACCCCTCCACTTT.

This chain links TRBV5-4 with TRBJ2-7; 9 bases map to TRBD1. The CDR3 is 15 residues long. The germline gives CDR1 SGHNT, CDR2 YYREEE (reference sequence). V lost 2 bases to trimming and J lost 5 bases; unmatched junction nucleotides: 8. The CDR3: CASSFFGQGKHEQYF. CDR3 in DNA: TGTGCCAGCAGCTTTTTTGGACAGGGGAAGCACGAGCAGTACTTC.

This chain uses TRBV2 with TRBJ2-2; 10 bases agree with TRBD2. J gave up 7 bases and V 8 bases, and 10 bases lay outside the gene matches. CDR3 length: 15 amino acids. Germline CDR1 and CDR2: SNHLY and FYNNEI. CDR3 DNA sequence: TGTGCCAGCGGTCCGACAGCGGGAGGGGTCGGGGAGCTGTTTTTT. It is translated as CASGPTAGGVGELFF.

DNA of the CDR3: TGTGCCAGAAGCTCAGACGGGATAACTGGGGCCAACGTCCTGACTTTC. This codes for CARSSDGITGANVLTF. This sequence joins TRBV5-3 and TRBJ2-6; D might be TRBD2 (5 bases). TRBV5-3 is an ORF; its function is uncertain. This CDR3 region has 16 residues. Trimming stripped 3 bases from V and 2 bases from J, with 12 bases between.

Of note for this clone: Within the sample, other DNA sequences also encode this same CDR3. This chain connects TRBV27 to TRBJ2-7, with 10 bases matching TRBD2. CDR3 length equals 20 residues. Germline V gene lookup returns CDR1 MNHEY and CDR2 SMNVEV (reference sequence). The junction had 16 bases not matched to a gene; V was cut back by 2 bases and J by 0 bases. The CDR3 reads CASSLSGTSVRLLSSYEQYF. The CDR3 nucleotides read TGTGCCAGCAGTTTAAGCGGGACTAGCGTGAGACTCCTTAGCTCCTACGAGCAGTACTTC.

This rearrangement joins TRBV6-8 to TRBJ1-6; D is unresolved. The germline CDR1 and CDR2 sequences are MNHGY and SAAAGT. The V and J ends lost 4 bases and 0 bases respectively, with 16 bases between them. The length of the CDR3 is 18 residues. The CDR3 DNA reads as TGTGCCAGCAGTTTTGAGTACTTCTTAAGCTCCTATAATTCACCCCTCCACTTT. Encoded protein: CASSFEYFLSSYNSPLHF.

The chain recombines TRBV6-5 with TRBJ2-7; D gene unclear. V gave up 6 bases and J gave up 1 base, with 7 bases separating them. The CDR3 is 12 amino acids. Germline CDR1 reads MNHEY; CDR2 reads SVGAGI. CDR3 sequence (DNA): TGTGCCAGCAGAGACTGGTCCTACGAGCAGTACTTC. It is translated as CASRDWSYEQYF.

The chain combines TRBV7-9 with TRBJ2-7, with D unresolved. V gave up 1 base and J gave up 3 bases, with 10 bases separating them. The CDR3 extends over 14 amino acids. Germline V gene sequence: CDR1 SEHNR, CDR2 FQNEAQ (reference sequence). CDR3 region: CASSLVTPFYEQYF. CDR3 DNA sequence: TGTGCCAGCAGCTTAGTAACACCCTTCTACGAGCAGTACTTC.

This chain connects TRBV10-3 to TRBJ2-1; the D gene is possibly TRBD2 (5 bases). Germline-derived CDR1 and CDR2 are ENHRY and SYGVKD. The CDR3 is 15 residues long. V lost 7 bases, J lost 6 bases, and 19 bases lay in between. The CDR3 protein is CAITGQGGSVNEQFF. CDR3 nucleotides: TGTGCCATCACTGGTCAAGGAGGTTCTGTCAATGAGCAGTTCTTC.

CDR3 nucleotides: TGTGCCAGCAGCTTGGGGCAGGGGGAGACCCAGTACTTC. Its translation is CASSLGQGETQYF. The chain employs TRBV5-4 and TRBJ2-5; tentatively, D is TRBD1 (6 bases). The CDR3 is made up of 13 amino acids. Germline V gene lookup returns CDR1 SGHNT and CDR2 YYREEE (reference sequence). V lost 0 bases and J 5 bases, leaving 8 bases between the germline ends.

The rearrangement joins TRBV11-1 to TRBJ2-7; maybe TRBD2 (5 bases). The CDR3 loop spans 15 amino acids. Trimming removed 2 bases at V and 2 bases at J, with 13 bases between. Germline V gives CDR1 SGHAT, CDR2 FQDESV (reference sequence). The CDR3 DNA reads TGTGCCAGCAGCTTAATTGATTCAGCGGCCTACGAGCAGTACTTC. This translates into CASSLIDSAAYEQYF. The complete variable domain, with remaining parts taken from reference TRBV11-1 and TRBJ2-7, reads EAEVAQSPRYKITEKSQAVAFWCDPISGHATLYWYRQILGQGPELLVQFQDESVVDDSQLPKDRFSAERLKGVDSTLKIQPAELGDSAMYLCASSLIDSAAYEQYFGPGTRLTVT.

The gene calls are TRBV13 and TRBJ2-7; 7 bases fit TRBD2. CDR1 PRHDT and CDR2 FYEKMQ come from the germline V gene (reference sequence). V shed 0 bases, J shed 5 bases, and the junction held 10 bases outside the gene matches. The CDR3 runs 16 residues. The CDR3 sequence: CASSLGDRGVANEQYF. The CDR3 DNA follows: TGTGCCAGCAGCTTAGGCGATCGGGGGGTTGCCAACGAGCAGTACTTC.

The chain links TRBV2 to TRBJ2-7; 9 bases line up with TRBD2. The CDR3 has 15 amino acids. The V gene end was trimmed by 6 bases and the J gene end by 3 bases; junction bases not matched to a gene: 9. Germline V gene data show CDR1 as SNHLY and CDR2 as FYNNEI. For the CDR3, the DNA is TGTGCCAGCAGGACGGGGACTAGCAGTTTCTACGAGCAGTACTTC. It translates to CASRTGTSSFYEQYF.

The chain couples TRBV6-1 to TRBJ2-7; 10 nucleotides align to TRBD1. The CDR3 sequence is 17 residues long. V gave up 2 bases and J gave up 6 bases; unmatched junction bases: 13. The germline V gene encodes CDR1 MNHNS and CDR2 SASEGT. In DNA, the CDR3 is TGTGCCAGCAGTGAATCGGGGTGGGGGACAGGGGTTTCCGAGCAGTACTTC. Encoded protein: CASSESGWGTGVSEQYF.

The chain is built from TRBV10-3 and TRBJ1-2, with D unclear. The germline CDR1 and CDR2 sequences are ENHRY and SYGVKD. This CDR3 region has 13 residues. V lost 0 bases and J 4 bases, leaving 6 bases between the germline ends. The CDR3, as DNA: TGTGCCATCAGTGAGTCGTCCAGCTATGGCTACACCTTC. Encoded protein: CAISESSSYGYTF.

The chain uses TRBV6-4 and TRBJ1-1, with a tentative D call TRBD1 (6 bases). Germline V gives CDR1 MRHNA, CDR2 SNTAGT. CDR3 length equals 13 residues. V gave up 6 bases and J gave up 1 base, with 9 bases separating them. The CDR3, as DNA: TGTGCCAGCAGGACAGGACCGAACACTGAAGCTTTCTTT. It codes for CASRTGPNTEAFF.

V gene TRBV29-1 combines with J gene TRBJ2-6; TRBD1 matches 9 bases. CDR1 SQVTM and CDR2 ANQGSEA come from the germline V gene. After removal of 6 bases from V and 0 bases from J, the junction contained 6 bases not matched to a gene. The CDR3 is made up of 16 amino acids. Here the CDR3 reads CSVKGQGLSGANVLTF. CDR3 nucleotides: TGCAGCGTAAAGGGACAGGGACTCTCTGGGGCCAACGTCCTGACTTTC.

The DNA for the CDR3 is TGTGCCAGCAGCTTTAGCAGGGGGCAGGGTCCTGAAAAACTGTTTTTT. Protein sequence: CASSFSRGQGPEKLFF. The chain carries TRBV7-8 and TRBJ1-4, with 8 bases lining up with TRBD1. The germline V gene has CDR1 SGHVS and CDR2 FQNEAQ. With V trimmed by 3 bases and J by 7 bases, 10 bases remained unmatched. The CDR3 is 16 amino acids.

V usage is TRBV2 and J usage is TRBJ1-2; a weak D match, TRBD1 (6 bases). The V end lost 0 bases, the J end lost 3 bases, and 14 bases lay between the germline ends. Germline CDR1 and CDR2: SNHLY and FYNNEI. This CDR3 comprises 16 residues. CDR3 protein: CASSEAINRVHYGYTF. The CDR3 bases are TGTGCCAGCAGTGAAGCTATCAACAGGGTCCACTATGGCTACACCTTC.